Following are 30 T cell receptor beta chains from one sample sequenced in a study of T cells in Graves' hyperthyroidism and ophthalmopathy. What was amplified from RNA transcripts were TCR beta CDR3 regions. First-round RT-PCR targeting the TCR CDR3 was performed with the HTBI primer set. One entry per CDR3 protein, called by TCRdb with MiXCR from the multiplex PCR reads. The table has some 510,000 distinct CDR3 sequences, 35% to 55% seen once; the top ten hold roughly 8.2%. Sequencing was performed on peripheral blood or thyroid tissue (not recorded which). Every receptor here comes from a woman aged 18-35 years with Graves' hyperthyroidism.

This chain uses TRBV29-1 with TRBJ1-2; the match to TRBD1 covers 8 bases. From germline, CDR1 is SQVTM and CDR2 ANQGSEA. This CDR3 region has 13 residues. J lost 3 bases, V lost 8 bases, and 8 bases had no gene match. The CDR3 loop is CSFGQGGDYGYTF. The CDR3 nucleotides read TGCAGCTTTGGACAGGGAGGTGACTATGGCTACACCTTC.

In this sample, this clonotype turned up a few times. The V call is TRBV2, the J call TRBJ1-3; D is unresolved. Per germline, CDR1 SNHLY and CDR2 FYNNEI. Trimming removed 4 bases at V and 0 bases at J, with 4 bases between. This CDR3 is built from 13 residues. CDR3 DNA sequence: TGTGCCAGCAGTGGCAACTCTGGAAACACCATATATTTT. Its protein product is CASSGNSGNTIYF.

In the case of this clonotype: One end of the junction fails to match germline, which may point to a read error. The chain carries TRBV7-9 and TRBJ2-7; possible D gene TRBD2, 6 bases. Germline V gives CDR1 SEHNR, CDR2 FQNEAQ (reference sequence). The CDR3 extends over 16 amino acids. DNA for the CDR3: TGTGCCAGCAGGTTAGGGACCGCGGGACCCTCCTACGAGCAGTACTTC. It codes for CASRLGTAGPSYEQYF.

This rearrangement joins TRBV7-2 to TRBJ2-5, with D tentatively TRBD2 (6 bases). Trimming removed 3 bases from V and 3 bases from J, with 11 bases in between. CDR1 and CDR2 from the germline V gene are SGHTA and FQGNSA. The CDR3 loop spans 14 amino acids. The CDR3 DNA is TGTGCCAGCAGCTTGGACGGGGGTAAAGAGACCCAGTACTTC. This sequence encodes CASSLDGGKETQYF.

The chain has TRBV29-1 and TRBJ1-2; a possible D gene is TRBD1 (6 bases). CDR3 length: 12 amino acids. Germline values: CDR1 SQVTM, CDR2 ANQGSEA. The CDR3 DNA reads as TGCAGTGACACAACGGGGGCGGGTGGCTACACCTTC. Its protein product is CSDTTGAGGYTF.

This clonotype was seen a single time. V is TRBV7-3 and J is TRBJ2-5, with D hard to call. With 6 bases removed from V and 3 bases from J, the gap between germline ends came to 14 bases. Germline V gene data show CDR1 as SGHTA and CDR2 as FQGTGA. The CDR3 has 14 residues. The CDR3 reads CASSSYSGEETQYF. DNA of the CDR3: TGTGCCAGCAGTTCCTATAGTGGCGAAGAGACCCAGTACTTC.

This clonotype was seen a handful of times. The CDR3 nucleotides are TGTGCCAGTAGCCGCGGGACAGGGGGCTACGAGCAGTACTTC. It specifies CASSRGTGGYEQYF. The V gene is TRBV7-3, the J gene TRBJ2-7, with 11 bases lining up with TRBD1. The V segment lost 9 bases and the J segment 3 bases; nucleotides outside the gene matches: 7. The germline gives CDR1 SGHTA, CDR2 FQGTGA. This CDR3 region has 14 residues.

V is TRBV4-1 and J is TRBJ2-7; 12 positions agree with TRBD2. V lost 1 base to trimming and J lost 3 bases; unmatched junction nucleotides: 4. The CDR3 runs to 16 residues. CDR1 MGHRA and CDR2 YSYEKL come from the germline V gene. The DNA of the CDR3 is TGCGCCAGCAGCCAAGCCCCACTAGCGGGAGGCTACGAGCAGTACTTC. Amino acids: CASSQAPLAGGYEQYF.

V gene TRBV5-1 combines with J gene TRBJ1-1, with 7 positions matching TRBD1. V shed 4 bases and J 1 base; nucleotides not matched to a gene: 4. The CDR3 length is 14 residues. The germline V gene has CDR1 SGHRS and CDR2 YFSETQ. CDR3 region: CASSIGQENTEAFF. CDR3 in DNA: TGCGCCAGCAGCATCGGACAGGAGAACACTGAAGCTTTCTTT.

This clonotype was recorded a few times. A much larger clonotype is one base distant, so this may be a read error. This rearrangement joins TRBV10-3 to TRBJ1-1; possibly TRBD1 for D (6 bases). Germline V CDR1 and CDR2: ENHRY, SYGVKD. This CDR3 spans 13 amino acids. Deletions cut 4 bases from V and 4 bases from J, with 10 bases between. CDR3 region: CAISVGGSTEAFF. CDR3 in DNA: TGTGCCATCAGTGTAGGGGGGAGCACTGAAGCTTTCTTT.

This CDR3 is CASSEGGGGVRSGELFF. The CDR3, as DNA: TGTGCCAGCAGCGAGGGGGGTGGGGGCGTTCGCTCCGGGGAGCTGTTTTTT. The chain carries TRBV6-1 and TRBJ2-2, with D perhaps given as TRBD1 or TRBD2 (6 bases each). The germline V and J ends were trimmed by 6 bases and 6 bases, with 23 bases remaining between them. The CDR3 runs to 17 residues. Germline CDR1 is MNHNS and CDR2 is SASEGT.

This clonotype was seen only a few times. V is TRBV2 and J is TRBJ2-2, with D unresolved. The ends were cut back, 7 bases at V and 7 bases at J, with 19 bases in the middle. This CDR3 comprises 15 residues. In germline, CDR1 is SNHLY, CDR2 FYNNEI. The CDR3 reads CASKKRSVPDGELFF. The CDR3 bases are TGTGCCAGCAAGAAGCGATCAGTCCCAGACGGGGAGCTGTTTTTT.

V gene TRBV24-1 combines with J gene TRBJ1-4; TRBD1 agrees at 8 bases. This CDR3 has 15 residues. Unmatched junction bases numbered 6, after V lost 5 bases and J lost 5 bases. CDR1 and CDR2 from the germline V gene are KGHDR and SFDVKD. The CDR3 coding sequence is TGTGCCACCAGTGTTGCGACAGGGGAAAATGAAAAACTGTTTTTT. It encodes CATSVATGENEKLFF.

The V call is TRBV14, the J call TRBJ1-3, with 11 bases matching TRBD1. This CDR3 has 16 amino acids. CDR1 is SGHDN and CDR2 is FVKESK in the germline V gene. With 3 bases clipped from V and 4 bases from J, the junction kept 5 bases outside the gene matches. CDR3 amino acids: CASSHGTGGLGNTIYF. The CDR3 nucleotides are TGTGCCAGCAGCCATGGGACAGGGGGGCTCGGAAACACCATATATTTT.

V and J are TRBV7-9 and TRBJ1-3, with D possibly being TRBD1 (5 bases). V was cut by 7 bases and J by 10 bases, with 11 bases left in between. The CDR3 spans 11 residues. CDR1 is SEHNR and CDR2 is FQNEAQ in the germline V gene (reference sequence). The CDR3 coding sequence is TGTGCCAGCACCAGCCGGGGGACCATATATTTT. Translating it yields CASTSRGTIYF. Full variable domain (rest looked up from reference TRBV7-9 and TRBJ1-3): DTGVSQNPRHKITKRGQNVTFRCDPISEHNRLYWYRQTLGQGPEFLTYFQNEAQLEKSRLLSDRFSAERPKGSFSTLEIQRTEQGDSAMYLCASTSRGTIYFGEGSWLTVV.

This chain joins TRBV7-2 and TRBJ2-5; 15 bases match TRBD2. J gave up 3 bases and V 4 bases, and 3 bases lay outside the gene matches. This CDR3 has 16 residues. Per germline, CDR1 SGHTA and CDR2 FQGNSA. The CDR3 is CASSSGTSGRKETQYF. The CDR3 DNA reads as TGTGCCAGCAGCTCCGGGACTAGCGGGAGGAAAGAGACCCAGTACTTC.

The J gene is TRBJ1-5, the V gene TRBV25-1; D is uncertain. The V gene's germline CDR1 is MGHDK and CDR2 SYGVNS. The length of the CDR3 is 14 residues. Trimming took 5 bases from V and 7 from J, leaving 15 bases between them. The CDR3 region has the DNA TGTGCCAGCAGTTTAGCCCGCCGGGCGCAGCCCCAGCATTTT. Translated, it gives CASSLARRAQPQHF.

The chain carries TRBV7-2 and TRBJ2-7; D possibly uses TRBD1 or TRBD2 (5 bases each). Matching the DNA end better, TRBJ2-1 makes the J call doubtful. Germline CDR1 SGHTA, CDR2 FQGNSA. The CDR3 loop spans 13 amino acids. The CDR3 DNA reads TGTGCCAGCAGCTTAGGTCCAGGGAGTGAGCAGTTCTTC. Translation gives CASSLGPGSEQFF.

This rearrangement joins TRBV20-1 to TRBJ2-6; D uncertain. V shed 3 bases and J shed 6 bases, with 12 bases lying between them. The CDR3 contains 14 residues. Germline assignment: CDR1 DFQATT and CDR2 SNEGSKA (reference sequence). The CDR3 loop is CSARGLPLANVLTF. The CDR3 DNA reads TGCAGTGCTAGGGGCCTCCCTCTGGCCAACGTCCTGACTTTC.

This clonotype was recorded a few times. The J gene is TRBJ1-5, the V gene TRBV7-3; the match to TRBD1 covers 7 bases. The germline gives CDR1 SGHTA, CDR2 FQGTGA. J lost 6 bases, V lost 7 bases, and 6 bases had no gene match. CDR3 size: 13 residues. The CDR3 DNA sequence: TGTGCCAGCAACACAGGGGTTCGTCAGCCCCAGCATTTT. Translating gives CASNTGVRQPQHF.

The rearrangement uses TRBV24-1 and TRBJ2-2; 7 bases match TRBD1. J was trimmed by 2 bases and V by 4 bases; bases with no gene match: 6. In germline, CDR1 is KGHDR, CDR2 SFDVKD. There are 16 residues in the CDR3. The CDR3 coding sequence is TGTGCCACCAGTGAACCAAGACAGGGTAACACCGGGGAGCTGTTTTTT. Translation: CATSEPRQGNTGELFF.

This clonotype turned up a few times. CDR3 DNA sequence: TGTGCCAGCAGCATAGGACAGGGATTCACTGAAGCTTTCTTT. It translates to CASSIGQGFTEAFF. This chain uses TRBV7-9 with TRBJ1-1; 8 bases are shared with TRBD1. CDR3 size: 14 residues. CDR1 and CDR2 (germline): SEHNR, FQNEAQ (reference sequence). V shed 5 bases, J shed 4 bases, and the junction held 6 bases outside the gene matches.

Only a few counts were recorded for this clonotype. V is TRBV12-3 or TRBV12-4 and J is TRBJ2-7; D is undetermined. V gave up 5 bases and J gave up 3 bases, with 11 bases separating them. CDR3 length equals 13 residues. In DNA, the CDR3 is TGTGCCAGCAGTGAGGCTGACTTCTACGAGCAGTACTTC. Protein: CASSEADFYEQYF.

This clonotype was picked up many times. This chain joins TRBV7-9 and TRBJ1-1; TRBD1 might be the D (6 bases). Trimming took off 8 bases at V and 0 bases at J, with 16 bases between the two ends. The CDR3 is 15 amino acids. Germline V gives CDR1 SEHNR, CDR2 FQNEAQ (reference sequence). The CDR3 DNA reads as TGTGCCAGCCGAGCTAAGGACAGACTGAACACTGAAGCTTTCTTT. Its translation: CASRAKDRLNTEAFF.

This clonotype was seen many times. The rearrangement joins TRBV7-2 to TRBJ1-4, with 8 bases identical to TRBD1. CDR3 length equals 14 residues. Germline V gene data show CDR1 as SGHTA and CDR2 as FQGNSA. V gave up 5 bases and J gave up 8 bases; unmatched junction bases: 7. The DNA of the CDR3 is TGTGCCAGCAGCAGAGGACAGGGTTCCGAAAAACTGTTTTTT. This encodes CASSRGQGSEKLFF.

This clonotype was recorded only once. The chain joins TRBV6-5 to TRBJ1-5; the D is unclear. From germline, CDR1 is MNHEY and CDR2 SVGAGI. V was cut by 6 bases and J by 5 bases, with 11 bases left in between. This CDR3 contains 13 residues. CDR3 nucleotides: TGTGCCAGCAGCTACAGTCACCATCAGCCCCAGCATTTT. Its translation is CASSYSHHQPQHF.

J is TRBJ2-7 and V is TRBV7-8; 14 nucleotides line up with TRBD2. This CDR3 has 14 residues. In germline, CDR1 is SGHVS, CDR2 FQNEAQ. The chain's CDR3 is CAREGTSGSYEQYF. The CDR3 coding sequence is TGTGCTAGAGAGGGGACTAGCGGGAGCTACGAGCAGTACTTC.

Turning to this clonotype: An end of the junction does not agree with germline; a read error may underlie this. The gene calls are TRBV15 and TRBJ2-6; D gene uncertain. This CDR3 has 16 amino acids. Per the germline V gene, CDR1 is LNHNV and CDR2 is YYDKDF (reference sequence). The CDR3 reads CAASSLDLSGANVLTF. In DNA, the CDR3 is TGTGCCGCCAGCAGCTTGGACCTCTCTGGGGCCAACGTCCTGACTTTC.

This clonotype is a singleton in its sample. A much larger clone lies one base from this, so it may be a read error. The CDR3 DNA reads TGCGCCAGCAGCTTGGGACAGGACAAACTGCTTTTT. It translates to CASSLGQDKLLF. The chain employs TRBV5-1 and TRBJ1-4, with TRBD1 as a possible D gene (6 bases). Germline CDR1 is SGHRS and CDR2 is YFSETQ. CDR3 length equals 12 residues.

Remarks on this clonotype: The junction departs from germline at one end; a sequencing error may be responsible. The chain employs TRBV19 and TRBJ1-5, with D perhaps matching TRBD1 (5 bases). The CDR3 has 14 residues. CDR1 LNHDA and CDR2 SQIVND come from the germline V gene (reference sequence). CDR3 in amino acids: CASSGGELYQPQHF. CDR3 nucleotide sequence: TGCGCCTCCTCCGGGGGGGAACTTTATCAGCCCCAGCATTTT.